The 29 T cell receptor beta chains given below trace back to one sample, sequenced in a study of shared clonotypes between healthy human individuals. CD45RO-negative cells were positively selected for CCR7, leaving out terminally differentiated effector memory CD45RA+ cells. Clones were sequenced by immunoSEQ multiplex PCR, and TCRdb holds only the in-frame ones, with some missing. The data hold roughly 2,000,000 clones, with about 95% observed a single time. What was sequenced was naive CD8+ T cells sorted from blood. The origin of the receptors is a man aged 18-30 years in good health.

The chain employs TRBV10-2 and TRBJ2-5; 8 bases line up with TRBD2. Losses at the gene ends were 5 bases for V and 2 bases for J; bases not matched to a gene: 1. CDR3 length: 13 residues. Germline CDR1 WSHSY, CDR2 SAAADI. Here the CDR3 DNA reads TGCGCCAGCAGTAGCGGGGGACAAGAGACCCAGTACTTC. Translation: CASSSGGQETQYF.

The chain's CDR3 is CASSLGVGPFGDTQYF. CDR3 nucleotide sequence: TGTGCCAGCAGCTTAGGGGTGGGGCCCTTCGGGGATACGCAGTATTTT. This rearrangement joins TRBV7-6 to TRBJ2-3, with a weak D call TRBD1 (5 bases). The length of the CDR3 is 16 residues. The V gene's germline CDR1 is SGHVS and CDR2 FNYEAQ. The V end was cut by 1 base, the J end by 6 bases, with 17 bases between.

The CDR3 DNA follows: TGTGCCAGCAGCTTAGCTGTCGGTCAAGAGACCCAGTACTTC. Its translation: CASSLAVGQETQYF. The gene calls are TRBV7-2 and TRBJ2-5; D call uncertain. CDR1 and CDR2 (germline): SGHTA, FQGNSA. There are 14 residues in the CDR3. The V end lost 0 bases, the J end lost 2 bases, and 7 bases lay between the germline ends.

The rearrangement joins TRBV5-1 to TRBJ2-3; D is unclear. Trimming shortened V by 5 bases and J by 5 bases, and 12 bases separated the two germline ends. In germline, CDR1 is SGHRS, CDR2 YFSETQ. The CDR3 is made up of 13 amino acids. This CDR3 reads CASRLRLVDTQYF. CDR3 sequence (DNA): TGCGCCAGCAGACTCCGATTGGTAGATACGCAGTATTTT.

CDR3 loop: CASSQGGTGVAYEQYF. In DNA, the CDR3 is TGCGCCAGCAGCCAAGGCGGGACAGGGGTGGCCTACGAGCAGTACTTC. The chain joins TRBV4-1 to TRBJ2-7; 10 positions match TRBD1. Germline lookup yields CDR1 MGHRA and CDR2 YSYEKL. CDR3 length equals 16 residues. After removal of 1 base from V and 2 bases from J, the junction contained 5 bases not matched to a gene.

The chain uses TRBV7-9 and TRBJ2-7; D tentatively reads TRBD1 or TRBD2 (5 bases each). CDR3 size: 12 residues. From germline, CDR1 is SEHNR and CDR2 FQNEAQ (reference sequence). V shed 7 bases and J shed 3 bases, with 10 bases lying between them. The CDR3 DNA sequence: TGTGCCAGCACCAATGGGGGCTACGAGCAGTACTTC. This codes for CASTNGGYEQYF.

V gene TRBV6-5 combines with J gene TRBJ2-5; D is unresolved. Germline V gene data show CDR1 as MNHEY and CDR2 as SVGAGI. The CDR3 is made up of 15 amino acids. V lost 4 bases to trimming and J lost 5 bases, with 17 bases between them. The CDR3 region is CASSSRASPRETQYF. CDR3 in DNA: TGTGCCAGCAGTTCACGGGCCTCTCCTAGGGAGACCCAGTACTTC.

The chain employs TRBV5-4 and TRBJ2-3; 9 positions agree with TRBD2. Germline V gives CDR1 SGHNT, CDR2 YYREEE (reference sequence). The CDR3 runs to 16 residues. The V segment lost 4 bases and the J segment 2 bases; nucleotides outside the gene matches: 8. The CDR3 bases are TGTGCCAGCAGCAGGGGGACTAGCAGTTCCACAGATACGCAGTATTTT. As protein: CASSRGTSSSTDTQYF.

Concerning this clone: This may be a read error: a much more frequent sequence differs by one nucleotide. The rearrangement uses TRBV5-5 and TRBJ2-7, with D unresolved. The CDR3 sequence is 11 residues long. Germline CDR1 is SGHKS and CDR2 is YYEKEE (reference sequence). Trimming took 0 bases from V and 4 from J, leaving 2 bases between them. CDR3 DNA: TGTGCCAGCAGCTTGGAGTACGAGCAGTACTTC. Its translation is CASSLEYEQYF. Complete variable domain (other parts from reference TRBV5-5 and TRBJ2-7): DAGVTQSPTHLIKTRGQQVTLRCSPISGHKSVSWYQQVLGQGPQFIFQYYEKEERGRGNFPDRFSARQFPNYSSELNVNALLLGDSALYLCASSLEYEQYFGPGTRLTVT.

The CDR3 loop reads CASSQVVEDEQYF. The CDR3 DNA follows: TGCGCCAGCAGCCAAGTTGTAGAGGACGAGCAGTACTTC. The chain recombines TRBV4-1 with TRBJ2-7, with no clear D. The CDR3 consists of 13 residues. Germline values: CDR1 MGHRA, CDR2 YSYEKL. V was cut by 1 base and J by 5 bases, with 9 bases left in between.

The chain combines TRBV4-1 with TRBJ1-5; 9 nucleotides line up with TRBD1. From germline, CDR1 is MGHRA and CDR2 YSYEKL. The CDR3 length is 15 residues. V shed 3 bases and J 5 bases; nucleotides not matched to a gene: 5. In DNA, the CDR3 is TGCGCCAGCAGCCAGAACAGGGGGCGAGATCAGCCCCAGCATTTT. It is translated as CASSQNRGRDQPQHF.

This sequence joins TRBV5-4 and TRBJ2-7; 13 bases match TRBD2. CDR1 and CDR2 from the germline V gene are SGHNT and YYREEE (reference sequence). The CDR3 covers 15 residues. With V trimmed by 5 bases and J by 5 bases, 7 bases remained unmatched. This CDR3 is CASRPGLAGVDEQYF. For the CDR3, the DNA is TGTGCCAGCAGACCCGGACTAGCGGGAGTAGACGAGCAGTACTTC.

This clone has just one count. The chain combines TRBV5-6 with TRBJ2-1; no clear D. CDR3 length equals 13 residues. From germline, CDR1 is SGHDT and CDR2 YYEEEE. V was clipped by 3 bases and J by 3 bases, with 7 bases between them. The CDR3 reads CASSSPLYNEQFF. The CDR3 bases are TGTGCCAGCAGCTCCCCTCTCTACAATGAGCAGTTCTTC.

V gene TRBV2 combines with J gene TRBJ1-3; weak D call: TRBD1 (5 bases). Trimming removed 7 bases at V and 4 bases at J, with 11 bases between. In germline, CDR1 is SNHLY, CDR2 FYNNEI. The CDR3 is made up of 13 amino acids. CDR3 bases: TGTGCCAGCAAGGCAGGGTACGGAAACACCATATATTTT. Its protein product is CASKAGYGNTIYF. Variable domain in full (rest from reference TRBV2 and TRBJ1-3): EPEVTQTPSHQVTQMGQEVILRCVPISNHLYFYWYRQILGQKVEFLVSFYNNEISEKSEIFDDQFSVERPDGSNFTLKIRSTKLEDSAMYFCASKAGYGNTIYFGEGSWLTVV.

The rearrangement uses TRBV7-3 and TRBJ2-1; D possibly matches TRBD1 or TRBD2 (5 bases each). Germline-derived CDR1 and CDR2 are SGHTA and FQGTGA. CDR3 length: 16 residues. Trimming pared 3 bases from V and 7 bases from J, leaving 19 bases between. Here the CDR3 DNA reads TGTGCCAGCAGCTTGAATCCGGGGACCCCTCTGAATGAGCAGTTCTTC. Encoded protein: CASSLNPGTPLNEQFF.

This clone was detected only once. This chain connects TRBV5-1 to TRBJ2-1, with 11 bases lining up with TRBD2. CDR3 length: 16 residues. Germline V gives CDR1 SGHRS, CDR2 YFSETQ. With 4 bases clipped from V and 5 bases from J, the junction kept 8 bases outside the gene matches. The CDR3 loop reads CASSENGLAGHNEQFF. In DNA form, the CDR3 reads TGCGCCAGCAGCGAGAACGGACTAGCGGGCCACAATGAGCAGTTCTTC.

A single count supports this clone. This sequence joins TRBV7-2 and TRBJ2-6, with TRBD2 identical over 8 bases. Germline assignment: CDR1 SGHTA and CDR2 FQGNSA. Trimming took 7 bases from V and 0 from J; bases not matched to a gene: 8. There are 17 residues in the CDR3. Written as DNA, the CDR3 is TGTGCCAGCACCCCGGAAGCGGGAGTCTCTGGGGCCAACGTCCTGACTTTC. It yields the protein CASTPEAGVSGANVLTF. Full variable domain (missing parts from reference TRBV7-2 and TRBJ2-6): GAGVSQSPSNKVTEKGKDVELRCDPISGHTALYWYRQSLGQGLEFLIYFQGNSAPDKSGLPSDRFSAERTGGSVSTLTIQRTQQEDSAVYLCASTPEAGVSGANVLTFGAGSRLTVL.

This clone has only one observation. V is TRBV9 and J is TRBJ2-2; D gene ambiguous. Deletions cut 0 bases from V and 7 bases from J, with 4 bases between. Looked up from germline, CDR1 is SGDLS and CDR2 is YYNGEE. This CDR3 is 12 amino acids long. CDR3 residues: CASSVVSGELFF. CDR3 nucleotides: TGTGCCAGCAGCGTAGTGAGCGGGGAGCTGTTTTTT.

V is TRBV5-6 and J is TRBJ2-1; TRBD2 matches 9 bases. Trimming removed 0 bases from V and 4 bases from J; junction bases left unmatched: 8. The length of the CDR3 is 17 residues. The germline V gene encodes CDR1 SGHDT and CDR2 YYEEEE. CDR3 sequence: CASSLGRVAGEYNEQFF. The CDR3 nucleotides are TGTGCCAGCAGCTTGGGCCGGGTAGCGGGAGAATACAATGAGCAGTTCTTC.

V is TRBV7-6 and J is TRBJ2-7; D call uncertain. The germline V gene has CDR1 SGHVS and CDR2 FNYEAQ. CDR3 length: 14 residues. Trimming removed 1 base from V and 2 bases from J, with 9 bases in between. CDR3 sequence reads: CASSLGMVAYEQYF. The CDR3 bases are TGTGCCAGCAGCTTAGGAATGGTAGCCTACGAGCAGTACTTC. Variable domain in full (rest from reference TRBV7-6 and TRBJ2-7): GAGVSQSPRYKVTKRGQDVALRCDPISGHVSLYWYRQALGQGPEFLTYFNYEAQQDKSGLPNDRFSAERPEGSISTLTIQRTEQRDSAMYRCASSLGMVAYEQYFGPGTRLTVT.

Remarks on this clone: This same CDR3 is encoded by further DNA sequences in the sample. The chain combines TRBV5-4 with TRBJ1-1; D is unclear. This CDR3 spans 13 amino acids. Between the trimmed V and J ends, which lost 4 bases and 5 bases, there was a span of 12 bases. The germline gives CDR1 SGHNT, CDR2 YYREEE (reference sequence). The chain's CDR3 is CASSQTPGTEAFF. Written as DNA, the CDR3 is TGTGCCAGCAGCCAAACCCCGGGGACTGAAGCTTTCTTT.

The chain is built from TRBV30 and TRBJ1-5; D is unclear. V dropped 0 bases and J dropped 4 bases, with 4 bases sitting between them. The CDR3 extends over 12 amino acids. Germline V CDR1 and CDR2: GTSNPN, SVGIG (reference sequence). The CDR3 DNA sequence: TGTGCCTGGAGTGTAGGTAATCAGCCCCAGCATTTT. Protein: CAWSVGNQPQHF.

This chain connects TRBV7-2 to TRBJ2-1; no clear D gene. The CDR3 sequence is 16 residues long. Trimming left V 2 bases short and J 7 bases short, with 18 bases between. Germline V CDR1 and CDR2: SGHTA, FQGNSA. This CDR3 is CASSLFAALPGNEQFF. DNA of the CDR3: TGTGCCAGCAGCTTATTTGCCGCCCTACCCGGGAATGAGCAGTTCTTC. The full variable domain, with the rest looked up from reference TRBV7-2 and TRBJ2-1, is GAGVSQSPSNKVTEKGKDVELRCDPISGHTALYWYRQSLGQGLEFLIYFQGNSAPDKSGLPSDRFSAERTGGSVSTLTIQRTQQEDSAVYLCASSLFAALPGNEQFFGPGTRLTVL.

V and J are TRBV7-6 and TRBJ2-2, with a weak D call TRBD1 (6 bases). The length of the CDR3 is 16 residues. The V gene's germline CDR1 is SGHVS and CDR2 FNYEAQ. V gave up 5 bases and J gave up 2 bases, with 15 bases separating them. This CDR3 reads CASSSFWTDNTGELFF. The CDR3 nucleotides are TGTGCCAGCAGCAGCTTCTGGACAGACAACACCGGGGAGCTGTTTTTT.

The V gene is TRBV9, the J gene TRBJ2-1; tentatively, D is TRBD2 (7 bases). The CDR3 is 16 amino acids. Germline V gives CDR1 SGDLS, CDR2 YYNGEE. V dropped 0 bases and J dropped 5 bases, with 15 bases sitting between them. CDR3 nucleotide sequence: TGTGCCAGCAGCGTAGATGGGGGGGGGCCCCACAATGAGCAGTTCTTC. Amino acid sequence: CASSVDGGGPHNEQFF.

The chain has TRBV4-1 and TRBJ2-7; 9 bases are a match to TRBD1. The CDR3 covers 14 residues. Germline CDR1 is MGHRA and CDR2 is YSYEKL. The junction had 3 bases not matched to a gene; V was cut back by 3 bases and J by 3 bases. The CDR3 sequence is CASSHGTGIYEQYF. CDR3 coding DNA: TGCGCCAGCAGCCACGGGACAGGGATCTACGAGCAGTACTTC.

Details on this clone: Other DNA sequences in this specimen translate into the identical CDR3. The V and J genes are TRBV4-1 and TRBJ2-7; perhaps TRBD2 as D (5 bases). The CDR3 has 15 residues. V gave up 0 bases and J gave up 2 bases, with 11 bases separating them. Germline V gives CDR1 MGHRA, CDR2 YSYEKL. CDR3 sequence reads: CASSQDPSGAYEQYF. CDR3 nucleotides: TGCGCCAGCAGCCAAGATCCCTCCGGGGCCTACGAGCAGTACTTC.

The chain links TRBV7-8 to TRBJ2-1; possibly TRBD1 for D (5 bases). V was cut by 2 bases and J by 6 bases, with 8 bases left in between. This CDR3 is built from 13 residues. The germline gives CDR1 SGHVS, CDR2 FQNEAQ. In DNA form, the CDR3 reads TGTGCCAGCAGCTTAAGTCAGGGCAATGAGCAGTTCTTC. This codes for CASSLSQGNEQFF.

The rearrangement links TRBV27 to TRBJ2-1; D may be TRBD2 (5 bases). The germline CDR1 and CDR2 sequences are MNHEY and SMNVEV (reference sequence). The V end lost 8 bases, the J end lost 3 bases, and 8 bases lay between the germline ends. CDR3 length equals 12 residues. The CDR3 protein is CASFGGYNEQFF. As DNA, the CDR3 is TGTGCCAGCTTCGGAGGCTACAATGAGCAGTTCTTC.